The rows below give T cell receptor beta chains drawn from one sample of a study of T cell repertoires in cytomegalovirus infection. One entry per CDR3 protein results from TCRdb running MiXCR on the reads. The sample consists of 680,000 or so distinct CDR3 sequences, 35% to 40% of them appearing once. The sample was PBMCs. These receptors were taken from a human donor in good health (CMV status not recorded). Some clones in this sample may be carry-over from other donors' samples. CDR3s include the opening cysteine and the closing phenylalanine or tryptophan. The D gene is left open where the match is weak. For some rows the clone size is stated as once, few or many, or as a class when expanded; others skip it.

V gene: TRBV10-3
clone size: few
D gene: -
J gene: TRBJ2-1
CDR3 protein: CAISEVKENEQFF
CDR3 DNA: TGTGCCATCAGTGAGGTCAAAGAAAATGAGCAGTTCTTC

V gene: TRBV7-9
clone size: few
D gene: -
J gene: TRBJ1-1
CDR3 protein: CASSSLTPGRTAEAFF
CDR3 DNA: TGTGCCAGCAGCTCACTTACCCCCGGCAGGACAGCTGAAGCTTTCTTT

V gene: TRBV11-2
clone size: -
D gene: -
J gene: TRBJ2-7
CDR3 protein: CSSSLSKGYEQYF
CDR3 DNA: TGTTCCAGCAGCTTATCTAAGGGGTACGAGCAGTACTTC

V gene: TRBV7-3
clone size: many
D gene: TRBD1
J gene: TRBJ1-5
CDR3 protein: CASSWDRAQPQHF
CDR3 DNA: TGTGCCAGCAGCTGGGACAGGGCTCAGCCCCAGCATTTT

V gene: TRBV10-3
clone size: few
D gene: -
J gene: TRBJ1-4
CDR3 protein: CASGTDRALFF
CDR3 DNA: TGTGCCAGTGGGACGGATCGGGCACTGTTTTTT

V gene: TRBV7-9
clone size: few
D gene: -
J gene: TRBJ2-5
CDR3 protein: CASSLQALQETQYF
CDR3 DNA: TGTGCCAGCAGCTTACAGGCCCTTCAAGAGACCCAGTACTTC

V gene: TRBV28
clone size: many
D gene: -
J gene: TRBJ1-1
CDR3 protein: CASSPGGREGNTEAFF
CDR3 DNA: TGTGCCAGCAGCCCGGGCGGTAGGGAGGGGAACACTGAAGCTTTCTTT

V gene: TRBV7-9
clone size: few
D gene: -
J gene: TRBJ1-1
CDR3 protein: CASSLIGPTGMNTEAFF
CDR3 DNA: TGTGCCAGCAGCTTAATAGGGCCAACAGGCATGAACACTGAAGCTTTCTTT

V gene: TRBV7-9
clone size: -
D gene: TRBD2
J gene: TRBJ2-4
CDR3 protein: CASSPLGGILAKNIQYF
CDR3 DNA: TGTGCCAGCAGCCCCCTGGGGGGGATCCTAGCCAAAAACATTCAGTACTTC

V gene: TRBV12-3/TRBV12-4
clone size: -
D gene: -
J gene: TRBJ2-2
CDR3 protein: CASSNRVQNTGELFF
CDR3 DNA: TGTGCCAGCAGCAACCGGGTCCAGAACACCGGGGAGCTGTTTTTT

V gene: TRBV12-3/TRBV12-4
clone size: few
D gene: TRBD2
J gene: TRBJ2-1
CDR3 protein: CASSDPGLAGDEQFF
CDR3 DNA: TGTGCCAGCAGTGACCCGGGACTAGCGGGGGATGAGCAGTTCTTC

V gene: TRBV4-1
clone size: -
D gene: TRBD1
J gene: TRBJ1-2
CDR3 protein: CASSQELDREYTF
CDR3 DNA: TGCGCCAGCAGCCAAGAGCTGGACAGGGAGTACACCTTC

V gene: TRBV14
clone size: few
D gene: TRBD2
J gene: TRBJ2-1
CDR3 protein: CASSPLGLAGVEQFF
CDR3 DNA: TGTGCCAGCAGCCCCCTGGGACTAGCGGGAGTTGAGCAGTTCTTC

V gene: TRBV7-2
clone size: many
D gene: TRBD2
J gene: TRBJ2-3
CDR3 protein: CASSFGLAGGVDTQYF
CDR3 DNA: TGTGCCAGCAGCTTTGGACTAGCGGGGGGGGTGGATACGCAGTATTTT

V gene: TRBV28
clone size: -
D gene: -
J gene: TRBJ1-6
CDR3 protein: CASRTPSYNSPLHF
CDR3 DNA: TGTGCCAGCCGTACCCCCTCCTATAATTCACCCCTCCACTTT

V gene: TRBV19
clone size: -
D gene: -
J gene: TRBJ2-4
CDR3 protein: CASSSPGTLKNIQYF
CDR3 DNA: TGTGCCAGTAGTTCTCCCGGGACCCTCAAAAACATTCAGTACTTC

V gene: TRBV4-1
clone size: -
D gene: -
J gene: TRBJ1-5
CDR3 protein: CASSQEGADTQHF
CDR3 DNA: TGCGCCAGCAGCCAAGAGGGGGCAGATACGCAGCATTTT

V gene: TRBV6-2/TRBV6-3
clone size: -
D gene: -
J gene: TRBJ1-1
CDR3 protein: CASSYRGDRAEAFF
CDR3 DNA: TGTGCCAGCAGTTACCGGGGGGATCGCGCTGAAGCTTTCTTT

V gene: TRBV5-6
clone size: -
D gene: -
J gene: TRBJ2-5
CDR3 protein: CASSLGLAQETQYF
CDR3 DNA: TGTGCCAGCAGCTTGGGGCTAGCGCAAGAGACCCAGTACTTC

V gene: TRBV27
clone size: -
D gene: TRBD1
J gene: TRBJ1-6
CDR3 protein: CASLPGTGGSPLHF
CDR3 DNA: TGTGCCAGCCTGCCCGGGACAGGGGGTTCACCCCTCCACTTT

V gene: TRBV28
clone size: few
D gene: -
J gene: TRBJ2-2
CDR3 protein: CASSLLRVAGELFF
CDR3 DNA: TGTGCCAGCAGTTTACTGCGGGTGGCCGGGGAGCTGTTTTTT

V gene: TRBV28
clone size: few
D gene: -
J gene: TRBJ2-5
CDR3 protein: CASSFANSPETQYF
CDR3 DNA: TGTGCCAGCAGTTTCGCCAACTCGCCAGAGACCCAGTACTTC

V gene: TRBV6-5
clone size: -
D gene: TRBD2
J gene: TRBJ2-3
CDR3 protein: CSSSPIPMTSASTDTQYF
CDR3 DNA: TGTTCCAGCAGTCCTATCCCCATGACTAGCGCGAGCACAGATACGCAGTATTTT

V gene: TRBV12-3/TRBV12-4
clone size: few
D gene: TRBD1
J gene: TRBJ1-1
CDR3 protein: CASSRQRTGRTEAFF
CDR3 DNA: TGTGCCAGCAGCCGCCAAAGGACAGGGAGGACTGAAGCTTTCTTT

V gene: TRBV6-1
clone size: -
D gene: TRBD2
J gene: TRBJ2-3
CDR3 protein: CASSGGSGSVDTQYF
CDR3 DNA: TGTGCCAGCAGTGGCGGTAGCGGGAGTGTAGATACGCAGTATTTT

V gene: TRBV6-8
clone size: -
D gene: -
J gene: TRBJ2-5
CDR3 protein: CASSYSRGREETQYF
CDR3 DNA: TGTGCCAGCAGTTACTCGCGGGGGCGCGAGGAGACCCAGTACTTC

V gene: TRBV6-1
clone size: few
D gene: -
J gene: TRBJ1-5
CDR3 protein: CASRILGNQPQHF
CDR3 DNA: TGTGCCAGCAGGATCCTGGGCAATCAGCCCCAGCATTTT

V gene: TRBV6-1
clone size: -
D gene: TRBD1
J gene: TRBJ1-2
CDR3 protein: CASTPDDRANYGYTF
CDR3 DNA: TGTGCCAGCACCCCCGACGACAGGGCCAACTATGGCTACACCTTC

V gene: TRBV28
clone size: many
D gene: -
J gene: TRBJ2-2
CDR3 protein: CASSSPHTGELFF
CDR3 DNA: TGTGCCAGCAGTTCCCCACACACCGGGGAGCTGTTTTTT

V gene: TRBV12-3/TRBV12-4
clone size: -
D gene: -
J gene: TRBJ2-5
CDR3 protein: CASSDRKKDTQYF
CDR3 DNA: TGTGCCAGCAGCGACAGAAAAAAAGATACCCAGTACTTC

V gene: TRBV5-1
clone size: -
D gene: -
J gene: TRBJ2-3
CDR3 protein: CASSFLPRGAGSTDTQYF
CDR3 DNA: TGCGCCAGCAGCTTTCTTCCACGGGGGGCCGGGAGCACAGATACGCAGTATTTT

V gene: TRBV12-3/TRBV12-4
clone size: few
D gene: -
J gene: TRBJ2-7
CDR3 protein: CASSDPGPAYEQYF
CDR3 DNA: TGTGCCAGCAGTGACCCCGGGCCAGCCTACGAGCAGTACTTC

V gene: TRBV7-4
clone size: -
D gene: -
J gene: TRBJ1-4
CDR3 protein: CASTLPQEPNEKLFF
CDR3 DNA: TGTGCCAGCACCCTACCGCAGGAGCCTAATGAAAAACTGTTTTTT

V gene: TRBV7-6
clone size: few
D gene: TRBD1
J gene: TRBJ1-1
CDR3 protein: CASSLVDRGMSEAFF
CDR3 DNA: TGTGCCAGCAGCTTAGTAGACAGGGGTATGTCTGAAGCTTTCTTT

V gene: TRBV28
clone size: -
D gene: -
J gene: TRBJ2-7
CDR3 protein: CASSPPPGGPYEQYF
CDR3 DNA: TGTGCCAGCAGTCCACCCCCTGGGGGGCCTTACGAGCAGTACTTC

V gene: TRBV6-5
clone size: -
D gene: -
J gene: TRBJ1-1
CDR3 protein: CASSYVQYTEAFF
CDR3 DNA: TGTGCCAGCAGTTATGTACAGTACACTGAAGCTTTCTTT

V gene: TRBV7-8
clone size: -
D gene: -
J gene: TRBJ1-1
CDR3 protein: CASSLPGTGEAFF
CDR3 DNA: TGTGCCAGCAGCTTACCGGGTACGGGTGAAGCTTTCTTT